Presented here are 31 T cell receptor beta chains from one specimen sequenced in a study of regulatory T cells in long-lasting Graves disease. Time point meaning: newly diagnosed GD, antithyroid drugs for less than 3 months. PBMC RNA served as the TCR library source. Sequencing libraries for TCR beta were prepared with iRepertoire HTBI primers and Arm-PCR of CDR3 regions. TCRdb passed the multiplex PCR reads through MiXCR, listing each CDR3 protein once. The sample includes hundreds of thousands of distinct CDR3 sequences, 15% to 20% of them seen just once. The same specimen was also included in a second study, on T cells in Graves' hyperthyroidism and ophthalmopathy.

This sample comprised peripheral blood mononuclear cells (PBMCs), obtained at new diagnosis, from a patient treated with antithyroid drugs. These receptors all come from a young man with Graves disease.

This clonotype has a count of ten or more. The genes are TRBV2 and TRBJ1-2, with TRBD1 identical over 12 bases. Trimming cost V 10 bases and J 0 bases; bases outside gene matches: 9. Germline CDR1 reads SNHLY; CDR2 reads FYNNEI. The CDR3 loop spans 16 amino acids. The CDR3 protein is CATPGQGAKANYGYTF. The CDR3 DNA reads TGTGCCACCCCGGGACAGGGGGCGAAGGCTAACTATGGCTACACCTTC.

This clonotype was counted at least ten times. The chain joins TRBV13 to TRBJ1-4; D remains ambiguous. V was pared by 4 bases and J by 7 bases, with 16 bases between. The germline gives CDR1 PRHDT, CDR2 FYEKMQ (reference sequence). This CDR3 is 15 amino acids long. The CDR3 here is CASSSSSSLGEKLFF. CDR3 DNA sequence: TGTGCCAGCAGCTCCTCATCATCCTTGGGTGAAAAACTGTTTTTT.

This clonotype was detected a few times. The gene calls are TRBV20-1 and TRBJ1-1; TRBD1 aligns across 8 bases. V lost 6 bases to trimming and J lost 6 bases; unmatched junction nucleotides: 12. The length of the CDR3 is 14 residues. The V gene's germline CDR1 is DFQATT and CDR2 SNEGSKA (reference sequence). Here the CDR3 DNA reads TGCAGTGCCCCCCCCCCAGGGGGCGCATCTGAAGCTTTCTTT. This gives the protein CSAPPPGGASEAFF.

This clonotype has ten or more counts. One base away lies a much larger clone, so this may be a sequencing read error. The genes are TRBV6-1 and TRBJ2-2; D gene unclear. The CDR3 length is 16 residues. V shed 0 bases and J shed 4 bases, with 12 bases lying between them. The V gene's germline CDR1 is MNHNS and CDR2 SASEGT. CDR3: CASSEAPSDSTGELFF. In DNA form, the CDR3 reads TGTGCCAGCAGTGAAGCCCCGAGCGACTCCACCGGGGAGCTGTTTTTT.

This clonotype was seen only a few times. The rearrangement joins TRBV7-9 to TRBJ1-1, with D maybe TRBD1 (5 bases). The V gene lost 7 bases and the J gene lost 1 base, with 10 bases spanning the gap. Per the germline V gene, CDR1 is SEHNR and CDR2 is FQNEAQ (reference sequence). This CDR3 is built from 13 residues. The CDR3 DNA is TGTGCCAGCATCCGGGACGGGAACACTGAAGCTTTCTTT. Translated: CASIRDGNTEAFF.

This clonotype showed up just a few times. The V call is TRBV12-3 or TRBV12-4, the J call TRBJ1-4, with 7 bases that match TRBD1. This CDR3 spans 14 amino acids. With V trimmed by 6 bases and J by 6 bases, 7 bases remained unmatched. The CDR3 region has the DNA TGTGCCAGCAGACAAGGGGGCGGCGATGAAAAACTGTTTTTT. It is translated as CASRQGGGDEKLFF.

This clonotype was observed at least ten times. This chain links TRBV6-2 or TRBV6-3 with TRBJ1-2, with D possibly being TRBD1 (6 bases). Germline values: CDR1 MNHEY, CDR2 SVGEGT. The CDR3 covers 14 residues. V lost 6 bases and J lost 5, with 16 bases in between. The CDR3 DNA reads as TGTGCCAGCAGATTTCCGGGGGCAGGGTATGGCTACACCTTC. This encodes CASRFPGAGYGYTF.

The table lists this clonotype with many counts. The CDR3 is CASSSQGATNTGELFF. Written as DNA, the CDR3 is TGTGCCAGCTCATCACAGGGGGCCACGAACACCGGGGAGCTGTTTTTT. The genes are TRBV18 and TRBJ2-2; 9 nucleotides line up with TRBD1. J lost 0 bases, V lost 5 bases, and 4 bases had no gene match. This CDR3 region has 16 residues. Looked up from germline, CDR1 is KGHSH and CDR2 is LQKENI.

With regard to this clonotype: It is likely a read error: a sequence one base away is far more abundant. The rearrangement uses TRBV7-2 and TRBJ1-2; TRBD1 is a possible D gene (5 bases). Germline CDR1 is SGHTA and CDR2 is FQGNSA. V was cut by 5 bases and J by 7 bases, with 14 bases left in between. The CDR3 consists of 13 residues. CDR3 in DNA: TGTGCCAGCAGCGCACGGGGCGGTCCTGGCTACACCTTC. Residues: CASSARGGPGYTF. Full variable domain (rest looked up from reference TRBV7-2 and TRBJ1-2): GAGVSQSPSNKVTEKGKDVELRCDPISGHTALYWYRQSLGQGLEFLIYFQGNSAPDKSGLPSDRFSAERTGGSVSTLTIQRTQQEDSAVYLCASSARGGPGYTFGSGTRLTVV.

A few counts support this clonotype. A much more abundant neighbour one base away suggests this may be a read error. The chain carries TRBV6-2 or TRBV6-3 and TRBJ1-1; weak D call: TRBD1 (6 bases). CDR1 is MNHEY, CDR2 SVGEGT, per germline. The CDR3 contains 15 residues. The CDR3 reads CTSSELARGGTEAFF. DNA for the CDR3: TGTACCAGCAGTGAACTTGCCAGGGGAGGCACTGAAGCTTTCTTT.

Regarding this clonotype: A much larger clone lies a single base off, so this may be a read error. CDR3 residues: CASSPGRNNYGYTF. The CDR3 nucleotides read TGTGCCAGCAGCCCGGGCAGAAATAACTATGGCTACACCTTC. The V gene is TRBV12-3 or TRBV12-4, the J gene TRBJ1-2; D not resolved. Between the trimmed V and J ends, which lost 6 bases and 1 base, there was a span of 12 bases. CDR3 length equals 14 residues.

The rearrangement joins TRBV20-1 to TRBJ2-1; no clear D. Germline assignment: CDR1 DFQATT and CDR2 SNEGSKA (reference sequence). V was cut by 6 bases and J by 0 bases, with 15 bases left in between. The CDR3 totals 15 residues. The CDR3 DNA reads as TGCAGTGCCCCGGGTGGGGATTCCTCCTACAATGAGCAGTTCTTC. Protein: CSAPGGDSSYNEQFF.

Points on this clonotype: A much larger clone lies a single base off, so this may be a read error. The V call is TRBV20-1, the J call TRBJ2-1, with D tentatively TRBD1 (5 bases). This CDR3 is built from 15 residues. The V and J ends lost 3 bases and 0 bases respectively, with 12 bases between them. Looked up from germline, CDR1 is DFQATT and CDR2 is SNEGSKA (reference sequence). CDR3 sequence reads: CSASQGAASYNEQFF. Written as DNA, the CDR3 is TGCAGTGCTAGCCAAGGGGCAGCCTCCTACAATGAGCAGTTCTTC.

This clonotype was seen many times. The chain recombines TRBV19 with TRBJ1-1; D remains unclear. This CDR3 contains 13 residues. Germline CDR1 is LNHDA and CDR2 is SQIVND (reference sequence). V gave up 7 bases and J gave up 4 bases, with 13 bases separating them. The CDR3 DNA reads as TGTGCCAGTACAGCGCGCCGGGGCACTGAAGCTTTCTTT. Its protein is CASTARRGTEAFF.

This clonotype was detected ten times or more. The chain links TRBV11-2 to TRBJ2-1; 14 bases match TRBD2. There are 20 residues in the CDR3. After removal of 1 base from V and 7 bases from J, the junction contained 15 bases not matched to a gene. Per germline, CDR1 SGHAT and CDR2 FQNNGV. The CDR3: CASSLGGFGTSGGPRNEQFF. The CDR3 DNA is TGTGCCAGCAGCTTAGGAGGTTTCGGGACTAGCGGGGGCCCGCGGAATGAGCAGTTCTTC.

This clonotype appeared a few times. The V call is TRBV13, the J call TRBJ2-7, with no clear D. Deletions cut 2 bases from V and 6 bases from J, with 17 bases between. The germline CDR1 and CDR2 sequences are PRHDT and FYEKMQ (reference sequence). CDR3 size: 15 residues. CDR3 bases: TGTGCCAGCAGCTTAAGCTGGGGTCGTTGCCTCGAGCAGTACTTC. This translates into CASSLSWGRCLEQYF.

V is TRBV6-1 and J is TRBJ2-5, with D possibly being TRBD1 (6 bases). The CDR3 is 13 residues long. V was cut by 6 bases and J by 6 bases, with 14 bases left in between. Germline loops: CDR1 MNHNS, CDR2 SASEGT. The CDR3 DNA is TGTGCCAGCAGGGACCCAGGGGCAAAGACCCAGTACTTC. This gives the protein CASRDPGAKTQYF.

This clonotype was seen only a few times. The V gene is TRBV18, the J gene TRBJ2-7; 10 nucleotides agree with TRBD2. The CDR3 length is 16 residues. Germline assignment: CDR1 KGHSH and CDR2 LQKENI. The J segment lost 5 bases and the V segment lost 5 bases, leaving 12 bases of the junction unmatched. The CDR3 DNA is TGTGCCAGCTCATCGTCTAGCGGGAGCAAATACCACGAGCAGTACTTC. This encodes CASSSSSGSKYHEQYF.

This clonotype was observed at least ten times. This chain uses TRBV29-1 with TRBJ2-1, with a weak D call TRBD1 (6 bases). The V gene's germline CDR1 is SQVTM and CDR2 ANQGSEA. V lost 7 bases and J lost 2, with 15 bases in between. CDR3 length: 14 residues. As DNA, the CDR3 is TGCAGCGGCAAGGACAGTTCAACCTACAATGAGCAGTTCTTC. Translated, it gives CSGKDSSTYNEQFF.

This clonotype was recorded a few times. The chain is built from TRBV18 and TRBJ2-7; a possible D gene is TRBD1 (6 bases). Germline CDR1 KGHSH, CDR2 LQKENI. The V end lost 4 bases, the J end lost 5 bases, and 15 bases lay between the germline ends. The CDR3 spans 14 residues. In DNA form, the CDR3 reads TGTGCCAGCTCACTTGACAGGTGGAGCGACGAGCAGTACTTC. Translating it yields CASSLDRWSDEQYF.

This clonotype was recorded at least ten times. V is TRBV7-9 and J is TRBJ2-7; TRBD2 aligns across 9 bases. This CDR3 comprises 14 residues. Unmatched junction bases numbered 5, after V lost 5 bases and J lost 3 bases. Germline lookup yields CDR1 SEHNR and CDR2 FQNEAQ (reference sequence). This CDR3 reads CASSVSGSFYEQYF. CDR3 DNA: TGTGCCAGCAGCGTTAGCGGGAGTTTCTACGAGCAGTACTTC.

This clonotype was counted ten times or more. The CDR3 DNA sequence: TGTGCCAGCAGTTCCGACAGGGGGAGCTACAATGAGCAGTTCTTC. Its protein product is CASSSDRGSYNEQFF. The chain is built from TRBV12-3 or TRBV12-4 and TRBJ2-1; TRBD1 matches 9 bases. The CDR3 sequence is 15 residues long. Unmatched junction bases numbered 4, after V lost 4 bases and J lost 3 bases.

The rearrangement joins TRBV10-3 to TRBJ2-6; 7 bases match TRBD1. The CDR3 runs 17 residues. From germline, CDR1 is ENHRY and CDR2 SYGVKD. J gave up 3 bases and V 3 bases, and 8 bases lay outside the gene matches. CDR3 coding DNA: TGTGCCATCAGTGAAAGAGACAGGGATGGTGGGGCCAACGTCCTGACTTTC. Its protein product is CAISERDRDGGANVLTF.

The rearrangement uses TRBV11-2 and TRBJ1-1; 10 positions match TRBD1. CDR1 and CDR2 (germline): SGHAT, FQNNGV. V dropped 5 bases and J dropped 11; count of bases not matched to a gene: 5. This CDR3 spans 12 amino acids. This CDR3 is CASSRQGAYAFF. The CDR3 DNA follows: TGTGCCAGCAGCAGACAGGGGGCTTATGCTTTCTTT.

This clonotype was seen at least ten times. The chain combines TRBV7-2 with TRBJ2-3; D is unresolved. The CDR3 spans 16 residues. V lost 4 bases and J 1 base, leaving 15 bases between the germline ends. Looked up from germline, CDR1 is SGHTA and CDR2 is FQGNSA. CDR3 protein: CASSSRRASGTDTQYF. The CDR3 DNA reads TGTGCCAGCAGCTCGCGCCGGGCCTCGGGCACAGATACGCAGTATTTT.

The V call is TRBV30, the J call TRBJ2-3; D may be TRBD2 (7 bases). The germline V and J ends were trimmed by 2 bases and 5 bases, with 14 bases remaining between them. The germline V gene has CDR1 GTSNPN and CDR2 SVGIG (reference sequence). This CDR3 has 14 amino acids. CDR3 loop: CAWSTPRGGDTQYF. The CDR3 nucleotides are TGTGCCTGGAGTACCCCGAGGGGGGGAGATACGCAGTATTTT.

The genes are TRBV5-1 and TRBJ2-3; the D gene is possibly TRBD2 (6 bases). Germline values: CDR1 SGHRS, CDR2 YFSETQ. The length of the CDR3 is 18 residues. V shed 0 bases and J shed 0 bases, with 17 bases lying between them. The CDR3 bases are TGCGCCAGCAGCTTGGCCGGGGGTGGCGGGACCAGCACAGATACGCAGTATTTT. Translation: CASSLAGGGGTSTDTQYF.

This clonotype was observed many times. CDR3 sequence: CASSRGGDSDTQYF. CDR3 DNA: TGTGCCAGCAGCCGTGGAGGGGATTCGGATACGCAGTATTTT. The rearrangement uses TRBV28 and TRBJ2-3, with D possibly being TRBD2 (6 bases). The CDR3 is 14 residues long. V was pared by 6 bases and J by 6 bases, with 16 bases between. Germline-derived CDR1 and CDR2 are MDHEN and SYDVKM.

In this sample, this clonotype turned up many times. V gene TRBV7-9 combines with J gene TRBJ1-2; D perhaps matches TRBD1 (5 bases). Looked up from germline, CDR1 is SEHNR and CDR2 is FQNEAQ (reference sequence). V was trimmed by 5 bases and J by 8 bases, leaving 12 bases between them. The CDR3 is 12 amino acids. The CDR3 reads CASSPGELGYTF. The CDR3 region has the DNA TGTGCCAGCAGCCCGGGGGAATTGGGCTACACCTTC.

This clonotype came up a few times. The CDR3 DNA reads TGCAGTGCTAGAGATAGGTATCAGCTTAGGAGTCAGCCCCAGCATTTT. Residues: CSARDRYQLRSQPQHF. This chain joins TRBV20-1 and TRBJ1-5; D is unclear. Germline values: CDR1 DFQATT, CDR2 SNEGSKA (reference sequence). This CDR3 is built from 16 residues. The V end lost 0 bases, the J end lost 6 bases, and 18 bases lay between the germline ends.

This clonotype was counted ten times or more. This chain uses TRBV3-1 with TRBJ1-1; TRBD1 is a possible D gene (5 bases). V was shortened by 5 bases and J by 0 bases, with 7 bases between the two germline ends. In germline, CDR1 is LGHDT, CDR2 YNNKEL (reference sequence). The CDR3 has 13 amino acids. CDR3 protein: CASSRGLNTEAFF. The CDR3 coding sequence is TGTGCCAGCAGCAGGGGTCTGAACACTGAAGCTTTCTTT.